The clone carrying this TCR beta chain has only a few counts. Its antigen is as yet unknown. The data were taken from a study of early T cells in non-severe SARS-CoV-2 infection. Study-level results: CD4 and private specificities were missed by VDJdb matching, which favored anti-spike CD8 responses.

Trimming stripped 4 bases from V and 2 bases from J, with 14 bases between. This CDR3 comprises 15 residues. Germline V gene lookup returns CDR1 SGHAT and CDR2 FQNNGV. TCRdb re-analysed the 5' RACE reads in MiXCR, keeping a single row per CDR3 protein. The sample shows about 67,000 distinct CDR3 sequences, around a tenth of them seen only once. The chain employs TRBV11-2 and TRBJ2-5; a possible D gene is TRBD2 (6 bases). This clonotype was sampled from an adult who was a healthcare worker with PCR-confirmed SARS-CoV-2 infection or an uninfected control (not recorded which). Sequenced material: whole blood. CDR3 protein: CASSYSRRGQETQYF. As DNA, the CDR3 is TGTGCCAGCAGCTACTCTAGGAGGGGTCAAGAGACCCAGTACTTC.